The clone carrying this T cell receptor (beta chain) appeared a few times. This sample was included in a study of blood T cell repertoires in COVID-19. Background on the study: Material from acute and convalescent COVID-19 was sourced from the United States, Italy and Spain. T cells, B-cell-depleted T cells, or PBMCs supplied cDNA or gDNA.

In germline, CDR1 is SGDLS, CDR2 YYNGEE. Deletions cut 0 bases from V and 4 bases from J, with 7 bases between. This CDR3 is 14 amino acids long. In the original analysis: Amplification from reference gene primers served as the basis for estimated nucleated cell counts. Profiling relied on immunoSEQ multiplex PCR, and the TCRdb table lists in-frame clones only, not all of them. V and J calls and clone size are copied from that table; D and trimming were computed from the DNA. The table includes more than 150,000 clones, approximately 87% detected once. The sequenced material came from peripheral blood. The V and J genes are TRBV9 and TRBJ2-2; unclear D gene. The clonotype comes from a woman younger than 35 who had recovered from COVID-19. The CDR3 nucleotides read TGTGCCAGCAGCGTAGCAACGAGCACCGGGGAGCTGTTTTTT. Its protein is CASSVATSTGELFF. Combining the CDR3 with reference TRBV9 and TRBJ2-2 gives the whole variable domain DSGVTQTPKHLITATGQRVTLRCSPRSGDLSVYWYQQSLDQGLQFLIQYYNGEERAKGNILERFSAQQFPDLHSELNLSSLELGDSALYFCASSVATSTGELFFGEGSRLTVL.